What follows is one T cell receptor (beta chain) and its context. Its antigen target is currently unknown. The sample holds no much larger clone one base away, and base qualities are not on file. Different DNA sequences within this sample yield the same CDR3. The data originate from a study of shared clonotypes between healthy human individuals (dated by TCRdb to 2020 to 2021). Background on the whole study: Two women and a few men aged 18 to 49 years were included in the cohort. For each donor, CD4 naive and CD4 memory were each run on three plates, CD8 naive on two plates, and CD8 memory on one plate. Blood TCR repertoires of a handful of healthy adults were deeply sequenced to estimate repertoire size and the extent of clonotype sharing between individuals. To increase sequencing depth and limit assay-specific biases, different laboratories used diverse techniques to prepare libraries and sequence TCR repertoires. Per donor, leukapheresis produced somewhere between about 0.94 and 10 billion PBMCs. What the research found in general, with its limitations: Naive subsets generally had larger estimated clonotype richness than memory subsets. Pairwise subsampling led to the expectation that sequencing depth would affect the degree of clonotype sharing among donors. About 5% of naive CD4, around 3.5% of naive CD8, about 2.4% of memory CD4, and about 0.4% of memory CD8 clonotypes were shared across several donors. Sampling was restricted to blood, and TCR repertoires in tissue are likely to differ from TCR repertoires in blood. Higher generation probabilities were observed for clonotypes shared by all four sorted-subset donors than for non-shared clonotypes. Even with the large sequencing depth, rarefaction of the sorted-subset datasets indicated that sequencing was incomplete. Because the study included a small number of donors, the genetic and exposure-history diversity represented was limited.

For the CD8 naive samples, CD45RO-negative cells were positively selected for CCR7, yielding a CD45RA+CCR7+ population from which TemRA cells were excluded. Healthy HIV-negative adults with no recently reported acute infections or vaccinations were included as donors. Every donor was a Caucasian adult residing in Nashville, Tennessee, USA. After blood collection by leukapheresis, PBMCs were isolated using Ficoll-Histopaque density gradient centrifugation and then cryopreserved in the vapor phase of liquid nitrogen. Purity and quantity of every magnetically sorted T cell population were checked by analytical flow cytometry. Genomic DNA was isolated from each sorted fraction and quantified by UV absorbance on a Nanodrop 2000c. Sequences SEHNR (CDR1) and FQNEAQ (CDR2) are obtained from the germline V gene (reference sequence). V sheds 0 bases and J sheds 0 bases, leaving 3 bases between their ends. From its cysteine to its phenylalanine, the CDR3 spans 14 amino acids. The only DNA kept is the CDR3, 42 bases in frame from the first base.

TCR CDR3 regions were amplified from genomic DNA by multiplex PCR using the deep immunoSEQ assay. For each cell subset, the extracted genomic DNA was distributed evenly across all wells of several immunoSEQ 96-well plates, and each plate served as one replicate. For sorted subsets, each replicate PCR was loaded with 200 ng genomic DNA, equivalent to about 33,000 T cell genomes. Purified libraries were quantified with a Qubit 3.0 fluorometer, sized on a Bioanalyzer 2100, and re-quantified with the KAPA Library Quantification kit. Each immunoSEQ 96-well plate was sequenced on its own single-read 150-cycle Illumina NextSeq 550 flow cell. In the original analysis: Because only junctional sequences without quality scores were contained in the immunoSEQ output, filtering matching that applied to full-length reads could not be performed. To assign V/J genes and CDR3, sequences were annotated against IMGT germline references using PyIR, a Python wrapper for IgBLAST v1.9. Reads with weak V/J assignments (E-value above 1e-6), missing CDR3, stop codons, out-of-frame junctions, or ambiguous translated residues were removed. V3J clonotypes were defined by identical inferred V gene, J gene, and CDR3 amino acid sequence. Percentage overlap between repertoires was computed as shared unique clonotypes divided by the size of the smaller repertoire. Three approaches were used to assess repertoire richness: RTK rarefaction, the Chao1 estimator, and Recon v2.1 estimates of unobserved clonotypes. For all TCRbeta clonotypes obtained by the gDNA method from several donors, generation probabilities were computed with OLGA. TCRdb stores this immuneACCESS table with in-frame sequences only. Part of the clones is absent; in the studies checked, under half of the shortfall reflects unresolved V genes, and no reason is known for the rest. D and trimming were read from the DNA, whereas the V and J calls and clone size are those reported in that table. Here the sample has roughly 2.1 million clones; about 93% occur a single time. The ten largest clones add up to under 2% of the sample.

Input material: naive CD8+ T cells from PBMCs. The label giving this sample's cell subset or site can be read as: CD45RA+CCR7+. The source of this sequence is a man aged 18 to 35 in good health. Some clones in this sample may be carry-over from other donors' samples. The chain joins TRBV7-9 to TRBJ1-5; the D gene is not confidently resolved. The CDR3 has the sequence CASSLAYSNQPQHF. The DNA sequence follows: TGTGCCAGCAGCTTAGCATATAGCAATCAGCCCCAGCATTTT.